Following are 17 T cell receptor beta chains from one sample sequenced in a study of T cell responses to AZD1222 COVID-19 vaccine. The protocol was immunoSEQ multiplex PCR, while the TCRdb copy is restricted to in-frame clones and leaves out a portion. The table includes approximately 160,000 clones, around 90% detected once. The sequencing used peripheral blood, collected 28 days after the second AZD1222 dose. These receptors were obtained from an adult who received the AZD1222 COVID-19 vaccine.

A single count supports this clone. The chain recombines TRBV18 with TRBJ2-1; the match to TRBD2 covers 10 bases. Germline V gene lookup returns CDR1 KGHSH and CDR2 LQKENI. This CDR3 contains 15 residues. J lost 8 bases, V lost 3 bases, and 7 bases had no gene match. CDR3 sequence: CASSPQRGGLDEQFF. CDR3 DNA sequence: TGTGCCAGCTCACCCCAGCGGGGGGGCCTAGATGAGCAGTTCTTC. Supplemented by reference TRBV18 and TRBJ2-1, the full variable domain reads NAGVMQNPRHLVRRRGQEARLRCSPMKGHSHVYWYRQLPEEGLKFMVYLQKENIIDESGMPKERFSAEFPKEGPSILRIQQVVRGDSAAYFCASSPQRGGLDEQFFGPGTRLTVL.

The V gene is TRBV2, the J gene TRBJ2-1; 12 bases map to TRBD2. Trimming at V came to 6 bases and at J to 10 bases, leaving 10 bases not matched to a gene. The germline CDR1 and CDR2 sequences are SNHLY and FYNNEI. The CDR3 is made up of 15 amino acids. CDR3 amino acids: CASRRTSGAIWEQFF. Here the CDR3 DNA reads TGTGCCAGCAGGAGGACTAGCGGGGCCATTTGGGAGCAGTTCTTC.

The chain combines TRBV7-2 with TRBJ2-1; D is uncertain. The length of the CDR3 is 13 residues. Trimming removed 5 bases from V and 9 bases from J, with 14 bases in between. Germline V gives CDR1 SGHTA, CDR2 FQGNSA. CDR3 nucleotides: TGTGCCAGCAGCGAGGACGGATATCGTGAGCAGTTCTTC. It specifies CASSEDGYREQFF.

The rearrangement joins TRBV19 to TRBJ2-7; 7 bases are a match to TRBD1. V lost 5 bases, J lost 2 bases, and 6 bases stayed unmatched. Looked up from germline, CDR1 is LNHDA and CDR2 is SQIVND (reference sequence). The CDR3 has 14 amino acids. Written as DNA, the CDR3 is TGTGCCAGTAGTTCCCGGGACAGTGCCTACGAGCAGTACTTC. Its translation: CASSSRDSAYEQYF.

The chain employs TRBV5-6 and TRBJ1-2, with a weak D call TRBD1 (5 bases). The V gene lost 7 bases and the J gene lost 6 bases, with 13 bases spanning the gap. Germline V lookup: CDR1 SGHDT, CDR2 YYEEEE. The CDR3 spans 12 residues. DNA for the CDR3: TGTGCCAGCGGGGCCGGGTTGGATGGCTACACCTTC. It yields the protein CASGAGLDGYTF. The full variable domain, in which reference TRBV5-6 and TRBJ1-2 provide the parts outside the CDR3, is DAGVTQSPTHLIKTRGQQVTLRCSPKSGHDTVSWYQQALGQGPQFIFQYYEEEERQRGNFPDRFSGHQFPNYSSELNVNALLLGDSALYLCASGAGLDGYTFGSGTRLTVV.

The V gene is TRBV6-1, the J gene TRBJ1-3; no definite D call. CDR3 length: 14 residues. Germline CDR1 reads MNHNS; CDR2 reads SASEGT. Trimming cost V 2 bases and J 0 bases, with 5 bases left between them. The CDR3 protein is CASSEYGSGNTIYF. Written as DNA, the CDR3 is TGTGCCAGCAGTGAATACGGCTCTGGAAACACCATATATTTT.

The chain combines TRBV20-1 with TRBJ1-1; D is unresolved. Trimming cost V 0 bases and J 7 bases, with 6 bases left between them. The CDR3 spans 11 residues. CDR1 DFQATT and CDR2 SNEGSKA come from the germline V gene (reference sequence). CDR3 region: CSARDSIEAFF. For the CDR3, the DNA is TGCAGTGCTAGAGATTCGATTGAAGCTTTCTTT.

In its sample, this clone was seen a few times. DNA of the CDR3: TGTGCCAGCAGTTCTAGCGGGGGCATGAACACTGAAGCTTTCTTT. It translates to CASSSSGGMNTEAFF. This chain uses TRBV6-4 with TRBJ1-1; tentative D call: TRBD1 (6 bases). Trimming pared 5 bases from V and 0 bases from J, leaving 13 bases between. Per germline, CDR1 MRHNA and CDR2 SNTAGT. The CDR3 sequence is 15 residues long.

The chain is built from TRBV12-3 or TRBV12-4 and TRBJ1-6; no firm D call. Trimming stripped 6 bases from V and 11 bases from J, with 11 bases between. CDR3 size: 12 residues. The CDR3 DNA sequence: TGTGCCAGCAGCTATGGGAATCCACCCCTCCACTTT. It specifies CASSYGNPPLHF.

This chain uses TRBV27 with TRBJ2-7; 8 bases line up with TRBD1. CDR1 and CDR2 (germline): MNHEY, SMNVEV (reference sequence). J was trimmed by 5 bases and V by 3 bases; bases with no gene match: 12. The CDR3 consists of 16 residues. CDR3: CASSLAPGTGINEQYF. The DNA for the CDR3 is TGTGCCAGCAGTTTGGCTCCCGGGACAGGTATCAACGAGCAGTACTTC.

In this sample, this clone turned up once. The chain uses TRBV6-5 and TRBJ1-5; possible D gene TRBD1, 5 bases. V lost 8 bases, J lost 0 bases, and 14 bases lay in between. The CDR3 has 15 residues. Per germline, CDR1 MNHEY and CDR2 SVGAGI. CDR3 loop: CASAGQQYSNQPQHF. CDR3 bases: TGTGCCAGCGCAGGGCAACAGTATAGCAATCAGCCCCAGCATTTT.

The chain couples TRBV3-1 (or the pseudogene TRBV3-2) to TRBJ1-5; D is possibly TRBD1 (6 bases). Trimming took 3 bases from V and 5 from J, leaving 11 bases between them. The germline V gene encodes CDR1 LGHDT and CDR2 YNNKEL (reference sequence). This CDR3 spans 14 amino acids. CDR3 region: CASSHGGGHQPQHF. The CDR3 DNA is TGTGCCAGCAGCCATGGAGGGGGTCATCAGCCCCAGCATTTT.

The CDR3 protein is CASSTDRATTDTQYF. The CDR3 DNA reads TGTGCCAGCAGCACCGACAGGGCCACCACAGATACGCAGTATTTT. The V gene is TRBV5-4, the J gene TRBJ2-3, with 7 bases aligning to TRBD1. The CDR3 sequence is 15 residues long. CDR1 and CDR2 (germline): SGHNT, YYREEE (reference sequence). The V gene end was trimmed by 4 bases and the J gene end by 2 bases; junction bases not matched to a gene: 7.

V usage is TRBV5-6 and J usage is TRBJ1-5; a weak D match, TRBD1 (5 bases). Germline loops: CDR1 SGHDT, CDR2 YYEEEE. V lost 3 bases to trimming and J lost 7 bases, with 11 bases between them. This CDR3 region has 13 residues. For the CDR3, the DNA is TGTGCCAGCAGCTGGCAGGGAGGGCAGCCCCAGCATTTT. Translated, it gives CASSWQGGQPQHF.

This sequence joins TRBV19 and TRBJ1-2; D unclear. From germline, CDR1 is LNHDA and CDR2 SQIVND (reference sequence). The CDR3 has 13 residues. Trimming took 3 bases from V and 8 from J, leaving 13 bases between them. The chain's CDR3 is CASSISRFGGYTF. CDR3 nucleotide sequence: TGTGCCAGTAGTATCTCCAGGTTCGGAGGCTACACCTTC.

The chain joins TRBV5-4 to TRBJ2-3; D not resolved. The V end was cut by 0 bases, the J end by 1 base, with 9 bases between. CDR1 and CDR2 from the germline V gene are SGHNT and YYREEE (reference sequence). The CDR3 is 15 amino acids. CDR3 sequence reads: CASSLAGFGTDTQYF. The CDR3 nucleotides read TGTGCCAGCAGCTTGGCGGGTTTCGGCACAGATACGCAGTATTTT.

The CDR3 bases are TGTGCCAGTAGACAAAGAGGGCTACTTGATGAAAAACTGTTTTTT. The encoded protein is CASRQRGLLDEKLFF. The J gene is TRBJ1-4, the V gene TRBV19; D uncertain. The germline V and J ends were trimmed by 6 bases and 6 bases, with 17 bases remaining between them. This CDR3 region has 15 residues. CDR1 is LNHDA, CDR2 SQIVND, per germline (reference sequence).